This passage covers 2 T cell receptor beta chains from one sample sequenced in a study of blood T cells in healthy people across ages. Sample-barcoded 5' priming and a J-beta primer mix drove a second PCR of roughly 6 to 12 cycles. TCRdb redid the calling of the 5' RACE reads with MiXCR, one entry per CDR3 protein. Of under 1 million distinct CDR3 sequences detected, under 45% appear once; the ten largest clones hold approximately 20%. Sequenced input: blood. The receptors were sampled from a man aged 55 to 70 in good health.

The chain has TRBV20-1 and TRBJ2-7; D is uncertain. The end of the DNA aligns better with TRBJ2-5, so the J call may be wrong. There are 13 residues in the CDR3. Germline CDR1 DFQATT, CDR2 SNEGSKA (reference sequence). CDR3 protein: CSASRDVQETQYF. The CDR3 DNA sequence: TGCAGTGCCAGTAGGGATGTCCAAGAGACCCAGTACTTC.

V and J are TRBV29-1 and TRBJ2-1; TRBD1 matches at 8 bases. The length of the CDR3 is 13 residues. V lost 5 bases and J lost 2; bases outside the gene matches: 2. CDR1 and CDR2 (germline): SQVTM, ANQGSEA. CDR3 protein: CSVMDRAYNEQFF. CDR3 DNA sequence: TGCAGCGTTATGGACAGGGCCTACAATGAGCAGTTCTTC.